This paragraph covers one T cell receptor beta chain sequence. The data were taken from a study of CD8 T cells in Susac syndrome. RNA was extracted with the RNeasy kit, and a quantity of about 0.45 to 1 ug was reverse transcribed using random hexamers. TCRdb processed the immunoSEQ multiplex PCR reads anew with MiXCR; each CDR3 protein has one entry. Of around 220,000 distinct CDR3 sequences detected, about 94% appear once; the ten largest clones hold about 0.12%. The CDR3 is 17 amino acids. The germline CDR1 and CDR2 sequences are MNHEY and SVGEGT. Trimming cost V 6 bases and J 3 bases, with 23 bases left between them.

The rearrangement uses TRBV6-2 or TRBV6-3 and TRBJ1-1, with D unresolved. Sequenced input: CD8+ T cells from PBMCs. The TCR comes from a human donor with multiple sclerosis. CDR3 sequence (DNA): TGTGCCAGCAGATCCGGGTATGGTGCTGAGTCTGACACTGAAGCTTTCTTT. It codes for CASRSGYGAESDTEAFF.